This T cell receptor beta chain was retrieved from a study of patients and donors after allogeneic stem cell transplantation. Deletions cut 3 bases from V and 2 bases from J, with 13 bases between. The CDR3 is 16 residues long. Germline V gene sequence: CDR1 SGHTA, CDR2 FQGTGA. TCRdb re-called the RT-PCR reads through MiXCR, storing one row per CDR3 protein. The sample holds 65,000 to 80,000 distinct CDR3 sequences; 26% are singletons and the top ten take about 30%. This clonotype was picked up a small number of times. V is TRBV7-3 and J is TRBJ2-2, with D possibly being TRBD2 (7 bases). The receptor was derived from a human donor who was either an allogeneic HSCT recipient or a stem cell or donor lymphocyte infusion donor (not recorded which). It is not recorded whose cells these are; they may come from a transplant donor. The sample was blood, either unsorted or a sorted T cell fraction (not recorded which). CDR3 DNA: TGTGCCAGCAGCTTCCGCGGGGGCAGCAACACCGGGGAGCTGTTTTTT. Its translation: CASSFRGGSNTGELFF.